These 32 T cell receptor beta chains share one sample of origin, sequenced in a study of shared clonotypes between healthy human individuals. Sequencing used immunoSEQ multiplex PCR; TCRdb keeps in-frame clones, though not all of them. The sample lists 1,400,000 or so clones, around 98.5% occurring once. Sequencing was done on a sample of naive CD4+ T cells sorted from blood. Subset: CD45RA+ positively selected. These TCRs come from a man younger than 40 in good health.

This clone was detected once. Distinct nucleotide sequences in the sample also encode this CDR3. This rearrangement joins TRBV6-4 to TRBJ2-1; D gene unclear. V dropped 4 bases and J dropped 0 bases, with 4 bases sitting between them. The CDR3 has 13 residues. Germline V gene lookup returns CDR1 MRHNA and CDR2 SNTAGT. Here the CDR3 reads CASSASSYNEQFF. The CDR3 DNA is TGTGCCAGCAGTGCTAGCTCCTACAATGAGCAGTTCTTC.

CDR3 protein: CASSPQQGLGRNNEQFF. CDR3 in DNA: TGCGCCAGCAGCCCCCAACAGGGATTGGGCAGGAACAATGAGCAGTTCTTC. The chain employs TRBV4-3 and TRBJ2-1; TRBD1 might be the D (6 bases). CDR1 and CDR2 from the germline V gene are LGHNA and YSLEER. The CDR3 is made up of 17 amino acids. The V gene lost 4 bases and the J gene lost 5 bases, with 21 bases spanning the gap.

V usage is TRBV5-8 and J usage is TRBJ2-7; 9 nucleotides match TRBD1. Germline V gene data show CDR1 as SGHTS and CDR2 as YDEGEE. CDR3 length: 14 amino acids. V lost 5 bases and J lost 5; bases outside the gene matches: 8. The CDR3: CASRKTGGSDEQYF. The CDR3 region has the DNA TGTGCCAGCAGAAAAACAGGGGGCTCAGACGAGCAGTACTTC.

The chain carries TRBV9 and TRBJ1-3, with TRBD1 identical over 12 bases. This CDR3 spans 17 amino acids. Germline CDR1 and CDR2: SGDLS and YYNGEE. Trimming removed 5 bases from V and 7 bases from J; junction bases left unmatched: 13. The CDR3 DNA reads as TGTGCCAGCAGAGCCGGGACAGGGGGCGAGCGAAGTAACACCATATATTTT. It translates to CASRAGTGGERSNTIYF.

V gene TRBV21-1 combines with J gene TRBJ1-5. TRBV21-1 is a known pseudogene. The CDR3 is 20 amino acids. The CDR3 spells CASSKKGRSRRGQADQPQHF. CDR3 nucleotide sequence: TGTGCCAGCAGCAAAAAGGGTAGATCGCGTCGCGGGCAGGCCGATCAGCCCCAGCATTTT.

V and J are TRBV7-3 and TRBJ2-2, with D possibly being TRBD1 (7 bases). CDR3 length: 15 residues. Trimming took 5 bases from V and 3 from J, leaving 13 bases between them. Germline-derived CDR1 and CDR2 are SGHTA and FQGTGA. CDR3 DNA sequence: TGTGCCAGCAGCCTGCGGGACAGACACACCGGGGAGCTGTTTTTT. This codes for CASSLRDRHTGELFF.

Of note for this clone: Distinct nucleotide sequences in the sample also encode this CDR3. V is TRBV20-1 and J is TRBJ2-5; D is uncertain. CDR1 and CDR2 from the germline V gene are DFQATT and SNEGSKA (reference sequence). This CDR3 has 11 residues. V was cut by 6 bases and J by 2 bases, with 7 bases left in between. CDR3 sequence (DNA): TGCAGTGCAACCTGGCAAGAGACCCAGTACTTC. Encoded protein: CSATWQETQYF.

CDR3 nucleotides: TGTGCCAGCAGCTTTTTTGGTGGCACTGAAGCTTTCTTT. Translated: CASSFFGGTEAFF. This chain joins TRBV7-8 and TRBJ1-1; no clear D. The germline V gene has CDR1 SGHVS and CDR2 FQNEAQ. Trimming left V 3 bases short and J 4 bases short, with 9 bases between. This CDR3 has 13 amino acids.

J is TRBJ1-4 and V is TRBV18; no clear D. The germline gives CDR1 KGHSH, CDR2 LQKENI. This CDR3 is built from 13 residues. The V and J ends lost 4 bases and 8 bases respectively, with 11 bases between them. The CDR3 spells CASSLGPGEKLFF. The CDR3, as DNA: TGTGCCAGCTCACTTGGACCGGGAGAAAAACTGTTTTTT.

The chain recombines TRBV6-1 with TRBJ1-5; D ambiguous. V was clipped by 1 base and J by 5 bases, with 9 bases between them. The CDR3 is 14 amino acids. The germline gives CDR1 MNHNS, CDR2 SASEGT. The CDR3, as DNA: TGTGCCAGCAGTGAAGGGGCAGCCGATCAGCCCCAGCATTTT. Translation: CASSEGAADQPQHF.

The chain recombines TRBV4-3 with TRBJ2-7; D is uncertain. The CDR3 has 9 residues. CDR1 and CDR2 from the germline V gene are LGHNA and YSLEER. Trimming removed 7 bases at V and 5 bases at J, with 3 bases between. This CDR3 is CASKDEQYF. The CDR3, as DNA: TGCGCCAGCAAGGACGAGCAGTACTTC.

The chain carries TRBV5-1 and TRBJ2-1; a weak D match, TRBD2 (5 bases). The CDR3 is 12 amino acids. The V gene lost 4 bases and the J gene lost 7 bases, with 9 bases spanning the gap. Germline CDR1 and CDR2: SGHRS and YFSETQ. CDR3 nucleotides: TGCGCCAGCAGCACGGACTCAAATGAGCAGTTCTTC. Its protein product is CASSTDSNEQFF. The variable domain in full, with the rest retrieved from reference TRBV5-1 and TRBJ2-1, is KAGVTQTPRYLIKTRGQQVTLSCSPISGHRSVSWYQQTPGQGLQFLFEYFSETQRNKGNFPGRFSGRQFSNSRSEMNVSTLELGDSALYLCASSTDSNEQFFGPGTRLTVL.

This sequence joins TRBV6-6 and TRBJ2-7, with 8 bases that match TRBD2. Germline-derived CDR1 and CDR2 are MNHNY and SVGAGI (reference sequence). The CDR3 loop spans 15 amino acids. Trimming cost V 2 bases and J 3 bases; bases outside gene matches: 6. CDR3 amino acids: CASSYGTSSVYEQYF. The DNA for the CDR3 is TGTGCCAGCAGTTACGGGACTAGTTCCGTCTACGAGCAGTACTTC.

The chain employs TRBV6-1 and TRBJ2-3; 8 nucleotides line up with TRBD1. J was trimmed by 2 bases and V by 3 bases; bases with no gene match: 7. Per germline, CDR1 MNHNS and CDR2 SASEGT. The length of the CDR3 is 16 residues. DNA of the CDR3: TGTGCCAGCAGTGACCGGGGACAGGCATCCACAGATACGCAGTATTTT. This encodes CASSDRGQASTDTQYF.

This chain links TRBV6-5 with TRBJ2-7; 11 nucleotides agree with TRBD2. Germline values: CDR1 MNHEY, CDR2 SVGAGI. V lost 2 bases to trimming and J lost 2 bases; unmatched junction nucleotides: 5. The CDR3 loop spans 16 amino acids. CDR3 loop: CASSYTPGLAAYEQYF. The CDR3 bases are TGTGCCAGCAGTTACACGCCGGGACTAGCGGCCTACGAGCAGTACTTC.

This chain links TRBV18 with TRBJ2-7; D not certain. This CDR3 contains 14 residues. Per the germline V gene, CDR1 is KGHSH and CDR2 is LQKENI. The germline V and J ends were trimmed by 2 bases and 2 bases, with 10 bases remaining between them. CDR3 sequence: CASSPGEGAYEQYF. CDR3 nucleotide sequence: TGTGCCAGCTCACCAGGGGAAGGAGCCTACGAGCAGTACTTC. Full variable domain (rest looked up from reference TRBV18 and TRBJ2-7): NAGVMQNPRHLVRRRGQEARLRCSPMKGHSHVYWYRQLPEEGLKFMVYLQKENIIDESGMPKERFSAEFPKEGPSILRIQQVVRGDSAAYFCASSPGEGAYEQYFGPGTRLTVT.

This chain connects TRBV21-1 to TRBJ2-4; TRBD1, the table's D call, lacks a check against the DNA. TRBV21-1 is noted as a pseudogene. CDR3 length: 13 residues. For the CDR3, the DNA is TGTGCCAGCATGCGGACAGGGAAAAACATTCAGTACTTC. Amino acids: CASMRTGKNIQYF.

The chain is built from TRBV9 and TRBJ2-7; possible D gene TRBD2, 6 bases. The V and J ends lost 3 bases and 0 bases respectively, with 13 bases between them. Germline CDR1 SGDLS, CDR2 YYNGEE. The CDR3 has 15 amino acids. The CDR3 loop is CASSARDSTSYEQYF. CDR3 bases: TGTGCCAGCAGCGCTAGGGACTCCACCTCCTACGAGCAGTACTTC.

The V gene is TRBV28, the J gene TRBJ2-5, with D maybe TRBD1 (5 bases). Deletions cut 6 bases from V and 7 bases from J, with 12 bases between. Germline V gene lookup returns CDR1 MDHEN and CDR2 SYDVKM. The CDR3 is 12 residues long. The CDR3 region has the DNA TGTGCCAGCAGAGACAGAACTTGGACCCAGTACTTC. It translates to CASRDRTWTQYF.

The genes are TRBV5-1 and TRBJ2-7; D is unresolved. V was shortened by 1 base and J by 3 bases, with 14 bases between the two germline ends. CDR1 is SGHRS and CDR2 is YFSETQ in the germline V gene. This CDR3 comprises 15 residues. CDR3 nucleotides: TGCGCCAGCAGCTTGTTGCCGTCTAACAGCTACGAGCAGTACTTC. Its translation: CASSLLPSNSYEQYF.

V usage is TRBV29-1 and J usage is TRBJ2-7, with D tentatively TRBD1 (5 bases). The CDR3 length is 11 residues. V lost 4 bases and J 3 bases, leaving 7 bases between the germline ends. From germline, CDR1 is SQVTM and CDR2 ANQGSEA. The CDR3 sequence is CSVGQIYEQYF. The CDR3 bases are TGCAGCGTTGGACAGATCTACGAGCAGTACTTC.

This clone occurred once. J is TRBJ2-3 and V is TRBV7-9; TRBD2 matches 10 bases. Unmatched junction bases numbered 14, after V lost 7 bases and J lost 7 bases. This CDR3 comprises 16 residues. The germline gives CDR1 SEHNR, CDR2 FQNEAQ (reference sequence). In DNA, the CDR3 is TGTGCCAGCACACGATCCCTAGCGGGGGAGGGATATACGCAGTATTTT. It codes for CASTRSLAGEGYTQYF.

Comments on this clone: Within the sample, other DNA sequences also encode this same CDR3. The chain links TRBV7-2 to TRBJ2-5; unclear D gene. There are 11 residues in the CDR3. V was trimmed by 5 bases and J by 5 bases, leaving 6 bases between them. Germline values: CDR1 SGHTA, CDR2 FQGNSA. CDR3 DNA sequence: TGTGCCAGCAGCCCGCGGGAGACCCAGTACTTC. Encoded protein: CASSPRETQYF.

V usage is TRBV29-1 and J usage is TRBJ2-1; weak D call: TRBD1 (6 bases). The germline CDR1 and CDR2 sequences are SQVTM and ANQGSEA. The CDR3 is 11 residues long. V shed 3 bases and J shed 6 bases, with 6 bases lying between them. The CDR3 DNA reads TGCAGCGTTGACAGGGGCAATGAGCAGTTCTTC. This translates into CSVDRGNEQFF.

This clone was seen a single time. The chain uses TRBV5-8 and TRBJ1-2; no firm D call. The CDR3 extends over 12 amino acids. With 0 bases removed from V and 7 bases from J, the gap between germline ends came to 7 bases. Germline CDR1 SGHTS, CDR2 YDEGEE. The CDR3 reads CASSLEAVGYTF. CDR3 DNA: TGTGCCAGCAGCTTGGAGGCGGTTGGCTACACCTTC. Using reference TRBV5-8 and TRBJ1-2 for the parts outside the CDR3, the full variable domain is EAGVTQSPTHLIKTRGQQATLRCSPISGHTSVYWYQQALGLGLQFLLWYDEGEERNRGNFPPRFSGRQFPNYSSELNVNALELEDSALYLCASSLEAVGYTFGSGTRLTVV.

A single count supports this clone. The sample has other DNA sequences that encode this CDR3 too. The V call is TRBV5-1, the J call TRBJ2-3; 11 bases match TRBD2. Germline lookup yields CDR1 SGHRS and CDR2 YFSETQ. V trimming: 3 bases; J trimming: 4 bases; junction bases outside the gene matches: 4. The CDR3 sequence is 15 residues long. CDR3 loop: CASSSRTSGSDTQYF. For the CDR3, the DNA is TGCGCCAGCAGCTCGCGGACTAGCGGGTCAGATACGCAGTATTTT.

Turning to this clone: In the same sample, other DNA sequences code for this CDR3. The genes are TRBV5-4 and TRBJ2-1; unclear D gene. From germline, CDR1 is SGHNT and CDR2 YYREEE (reference sequence). The CDR3 contains 11 residues. V was pared by 4 bases and J by 5 bases, with 4 bases between. Here the CDR3 DNA reads TGTGCCAGCAGCCAAAACAATGAGCAGTTCTTC. Its protein product is CASSQNNEQFF. The variable domain in full, completed from reference TRBV5-4 and TRBJ2-1, reads ETGVTQSPTHLIKTRGQQVTLRCSSQSGHNTVSWYQQALGQGPQFIFQYYREEENGRGNFPPRFSGLQFPNYSSELNVNALELDDSALYLCASSQNNEQFFGPGTRLTVL.

This chain connects TRBV19 to TRBJ2-7, with a weak D call TRBD1 (6 bases). This CDR3 is 17 amino acids long. Germline loops: CDR1 LNHDA, CDR2 SQIVND (reference sequence). V lost 1 base and J 4 bases, leaving 20 bases between the germline ends. This CDR3 is CASSIATVAGARYEQYF. The CDR3 bases are TGTGCCAGTAGTATAGCTACGGTGGCAGGGGCCCGATACGAGCAGTACTTC.

The chain uses TRBV15 and TRBJ2-1; 7 nucleotides match TRBD2. The CDR3 totals 16 residues. V gave up 0 bases and J gave up 2 bases; unmatched junction bases: 4. The germline gives CDR1 LNHNV, CDR2 YYDKDF (reference sequence). This chain's CDR3 is CATSRDRAGAYNEQFF. CDR3 nucleotide sequence: TGTGCCACCAGCAGAGATCGGGCGGGAGCCTACAATGAGCAGTTCTTC.

The chain employs TRBV4-2 and TRBJ2-5; 9 nucleotides align to TRBD2. CDR3 size: 18 residues. Germline V lookup: CDR1 LGHNA, CDR2 YNFKEQ. V gave up 4 bases and J gave up 1 base; unmatched junction bases: 13. The CDR3 loop reads CASSPRPGVAGAQETQYF. The CDR3 DNA sequence: TGTGCCAGCAGCCCCCGACCGGGGGTAGCGGGAGCCCAAGAGACCCAGTACTTC.

The DNA for the CDR3 is TGCGCCAGCAGCCCTCTCGCACAGCAGAACACCGGGGAGCTGTTTTTT. Translated: CASSPLAQQNTGELFF. This chain uses TRBV5-1 with TRBJ2-2, with D unresolved. Trimming took 4 bases from V and 1 from J, leaving 14 bases between them. The germline V gene has CDR1 SGHRS and CDR2 YFSETQ. This CDR3 contains 16 residues. The full variable domain, completed using reference TRBV5-1 and TRBJ2-2, is KAGVTQTPRYLIKTRGQQVTLSCSPISGHRSVSWYQQTPGQGLQFLFEYFSETQRNKGNFPGRFSGRQFSNSRSEMNVSTLELGDSALYLCASSPLAQQNTGELFFGEGSRLTVL.

The chain combines TRBV9 with TRBJ2-1; D gene uncertain. CDR1 and CDR2 (germline): SGDLS, YYNGEE. The ends were cut back, 3 bases at V and 4 bases at J, with 17 bases in the middle. The CDR3 contains 16 residues. CDR3 DNA: TGTGCCAGCAGCGGTTTGCGGAATCCCACTTACAATGAGCAGTTCTTC. Protein sequence: CASSGLRNPTYNEQFF.